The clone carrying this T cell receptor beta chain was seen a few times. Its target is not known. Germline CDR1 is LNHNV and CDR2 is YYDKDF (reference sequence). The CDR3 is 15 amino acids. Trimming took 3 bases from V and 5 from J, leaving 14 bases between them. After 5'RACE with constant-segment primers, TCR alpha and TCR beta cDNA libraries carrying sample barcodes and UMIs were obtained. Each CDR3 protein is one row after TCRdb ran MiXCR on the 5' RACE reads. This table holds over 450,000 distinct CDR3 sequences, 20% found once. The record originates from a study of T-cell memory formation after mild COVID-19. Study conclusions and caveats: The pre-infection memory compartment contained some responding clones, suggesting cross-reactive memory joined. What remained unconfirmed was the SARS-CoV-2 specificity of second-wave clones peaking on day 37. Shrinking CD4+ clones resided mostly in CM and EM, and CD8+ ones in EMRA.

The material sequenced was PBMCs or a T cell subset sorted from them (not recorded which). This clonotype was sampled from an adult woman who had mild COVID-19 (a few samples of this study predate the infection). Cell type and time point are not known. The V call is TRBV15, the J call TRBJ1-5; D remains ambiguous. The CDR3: CATSSDVESDQPQHF. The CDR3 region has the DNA TGTGCCACCAGCAGCGACGTCGAGAGCGATCAGCCCCAGCATTTT.